Presented here are 10 T cell receptor beta chains from one specimen sequenced in a study of regulatory T cells in long-lasting Graves disease. CDR3 regions were amplified by Arm-PCR using iRepertoire HTBI primers to build TCR beta libraries. TCRdb re-derived calls from the multiplex PCR reads in MiXCR, one entry per CDR3 protein. The sample contains approximately 470,000 distinct CDR3 sequences, less than 25% of which appear only once. This sample's time point: persistent/refractory GD, antithyroid drugs over 5 years with positive TRAb. With RNA extracted from PBMCs as input, the TCR library was made. The sample consisted of peripheral blood mononuclear cells (PBMCs), taken when the disease was refractory, from a patient treated with antithyroid drugs. Receptors were obtained from a female donor with Graves disease.

The chain has TRBV19 and TRBJ2-5; D unresolved. This CDR3 has 11 residues. The germline CDR1 and CDR2 sequences are LNHDA and SQIVND (reference sequence). The V gene lost 3 bases and the J gene lost 6 bases, with 5 bases spanning the gap. The chain's CDR3 is CASSIDQTQYF. The DNA for the CDR3 is TGTGCCAGTAGTATCGACCAGACCCAGTACTTC.

This clonotype was counted between two and nine times. The rearrangement links TRBV28 to TRBJ2-3; no definite D call. Trimming stripped 3 bases from V and 2 bases from J, with 9 bases between. CDR1 and CDR2 (germline): MDHEN, SYDVKM. The CDR3 is 14 amino acids. The CDR3 protein is CASSFRLNTDTQYF. The DNA of the CDR3 is TGTGCCAGCAGTTTCCGTCTCAACACAGATACGCAGTATTTT.

This clonotype was seen repeatedly, ten times or more. V is TRBV11-2 and J is TRBJ1-1; perhaps TRBD1 as D (5 bases). The V end lost 5 bases, the J end lost 2 bases, and 18 bases lay between the germline ends. CDR3 length equals 16 residues. CDR1 is SGHAT, CDR2 FQNNGV, per germline. CDR3 nucleotides: TGTGCCAGCAGCCCGTGGGCCGGTCAGGGTAACACTGAAGCTTTCTTT. Amino acid sequence: CASSPWAGQGNTEAFF. Filled out from reference TRBV11-2 and TRBJ1-1, the complete variable domain reads EAGVAQSPRYKIIEKRQSVAFWCNPISGHATLYWYQQILGQGPKLLIQFQNNGVVDDSQLPKDRFSAERLKGVDSTLKIQPAKLEDSAVYLCASSPWAGQGNTEAFFGQGTRLTVV.

V gene TRBV20-1 combines with J gene TRBJ2-7; 8 bases fit TRBD1. This CDR3 contains 12 residues. The V and J ends lost 3 bases and 4 bases, in that order; junction bases with no gene match: 2. In germline, CDR1 is DFQATT, CDR2 SNEGSKA (reference sequence). CDR3: CSARGQVYEQYF. The CDR3 nucleotides read TGCAGTGCTAGGGGACAGGTATACGAGCAGTACTTC.

This clonotype was recorded once. Being one base from a much bigger clone, this may be a read error. Lacking the conserved final phenylalanine or tryptophan, this CDR3 likely reflects a read error. The V call is TRBV6-2 or TRBV6-3, the J call TRBJ2-7; 7 positions agree with TRBD1. CDR3 length equals 13 residues. V shed 7 bases and J 1 base; nucleotides not matched to a gene: 4. Per germline, CDR1 MNHEY and CDR2 SVGEGT. The CDR3 here is CASIGDSSYEQYL. In DNA form, the CDR3 reads TGTGCCAGCATTGGGGACAGTTCCTACGAGCAGTACCTC.

This clonotype came up many times. The J gene is TRBJ2-7, the V gene TRBV5-4; D remains ambiguous. Trimming took 4 bases from V and 3 from J, leaving 11 bases between them. The germline V gene encodes CDR1 SGHNT and CDR2 YYREEE (reference sequence). The CDR3 extends over 13 amino acids. The CDR3 sequence is CASSVRPYYEQYF. The CDR3 DNA follows: TGTGCCAGCAGCGTCCGGCCGTACTACGAGCAGTACTTC.

V is TRBV3-1 and J is TRBJ1-2; D remains ambiguous. The V gene lost 3 bases and the J gene lost 8 bases, with 13 bases spanning the gap. The CDR3 is 13 amino acids. Germline-derived CDR1 and CDR2 are LGHDT and YNNKEL (reference sequence). Written as DNA, the CDR3 is TGTGCCAGCAGCCATTTCAGGAATTCAGGCTACACCTTC. Translated, it gives CASSHFRNSGYTF.

The genes are TRBV29-1 and TRBJ2-7; D could derive from TRBD1 or TRBD2 (5 bases each). The V end was cut by 5 bases, the J end by 3 bases, with 17 bases between. The CDR3 extends over 14 amino acids. Germline CDR1 is SQVTM and CDR2 is ANQGSEA. DNA of the CDR3: TGCAGCGTTCTTGAGCAGGGAGAAAACTACGAGCAGTACTTC. Translating gives CSVLEQGENYEQYF.

This clonotype has ten or more counts. This chain joins TRBV6-5 and TRBJ2-5, with D possibly TRBD1 on 5 matching bases. The CDR3 covers 12 residues. The germline CDR1 and CDR2 sequences are MNHEY and SVGAGI. Deletions cut 2 bases from V and 8 bases from J, with 9 bases between. Written as DNA, the CDR3 is TGTGCCAGCAGTTACCAAGGGGTAACCCAGTACTTC. It codes for CASSYQGVTQYF.

At least ten counts were recorded for this clonotype. The V call is TRBV12-3 or TRBV12-4, the J call TRBJ2-6; a weak D match, TRBD2 (5 bases). The CDR3 consists of 13 residues. Trimming took off 5 bases at V and 3 bases at J, with 5 bases between the two ends. The CDR3 here is CASSGGGANVLTF. The CDR3 DNA follows: TGTGCCAGCAGTGGAGGTGGGGCCAACGTCCTGACTTTC.